The rows below give T cell receptor beta chains drawn from one sample of a study of brain T cells in children with intractable seizures. Libraries were prepared by immunoSEQ multiplex PCR; TCRdb keeps only in-frame clonotypes and omits some of them. The table includes approximately 40,000 clones, about 93% detected once. This sample comprised peripheral blood, obtained at surgery. The receptors originated from a girl aged 2 to 9 with tuberous sclerosis and intractable seizures. The CDR3 runs from the conserved cysteine through the conserved F or W. D genes are given only for firm matches. Size values are once, few and many counts, or a class for expanded clones, and some rows have none.

>TRBJ1-4|TRBV25-1|once|-
TGTGCCAGCAGTGACAGGTTACCGGAAAAACTGTTTTTT
CASSDRLPEKLFF
>TRBJ1-2|TRBV3-1/TRBV3-2|-|-
TGTGCCAGCAGCCAAGGCGTGCGGAACTATGGCTACACCTTC
CASSQGVRNYGYTF
>TRBJ2-5|TRBV2|-|TRBD2
TGTGCCAGCAGTGAGAGACTAGCGAGGGAGACCCAGTACTTC
CASSERLARETQYF
>TRBJ2-3|TRBV29-1|-|-
TGCAGCGTTGATAACCGGGGGCCGACAGATACGCAGTATTTT
CSVDNRGPTDTQYF
>TRBJ1-1|TRBV7-9|-|-
TGTGCCAGCAGCGCCGATAACACTGAAGCTTTCTTT
CASSADNTEAFF
>TRBJ2-5|TRBV5-1|-|-
TGCGCCAGCAGCCGACAACCTCAAGAGACCCAGTACTTC
CASSRQPQETQYF
>TRBJ2-5|TRBV5-1|once|-
TGCGCCAGCAGCTTTGGAGGGGCCCTCCAAGAGACCCAGTACTTC
CASSFGGALQETQYF
>TRBJ1-2|TRBV19|once|-
TGTGCCAGTAGTAGGACAGTTTTTGGCTACACCTTC
CASSRTVFGYTF
>TRBJ2-1|TRBV10-2|-|-
TGCGCCAGCAGTGAGTTGACTATGGGGTATGAGCAGTTCTTC
CASSELTMGYEQFF
>TRBJ2-3|TRBV19|-|TRBD1
TGTGCCAGTAGTATTTCGACAGGGGGCGCAGATACGCAGTATTTT
CASSISTGGADTQYF
>TRBJ1-1|TRBV3-1/TRBV3-2|-|-
TGTGCCAGCAGCCAAGGGGGGTTATATAGCACTGAAGCTTTCTTT
CASSQGGLYSTEAFF
>TRBJ2-1|TRBV7-3|few|TRBD1
TGTGCCAGCAGCTTTTGGGACAGGGGCTACCGCTCCTACAATGAGCAGTTCTTC
CASSFWDRGYRSYNEQFF
>TRBJ2-1|TRBV5-1|-|TRBD2
TGCGCCAGCAAAGCGGGGGGGGCCTACAATGAGCAGTTCTTC
CASKAGGAYNEQFF
>TRBJ2-5|TRBV7-2|-|-
TGTGCCAGCAGCTTGAAGCAGGGAGGTGGAAAGACCCAGTACTTC
CASSLKQGGGKTQYF
>TRBJ1-5|TRBV12-5|-|-
TGTGCTAGTGGTTTGACCCACGGGGTTGAGGGCAATCAGCCCCAGCATTTT
CASGLTHGVEGNQPQHF
>TRBJ2-5|TRBV10-3|-|-
TGTGCCATCAGTGAGTCGAAACAGGGTAGTCAAGAGACCCAGTACTTC
CAISESKQGSQETQYF
>TRBJ2-2|TRBV6-5|once|-
TGTGCCAGCAGAGTAGGGACAAACACCGGGGAGCTGTTTTTT
CASRVGTNTGELFF
>TRBJ2-3|TRBV7-9|few|-
TGTGCCAGCAGCCGAGGCACAGATACGCAGTATTTT
CASSRGTDTQYF
>TRBJ2-5|TRBV10-3|-|TRBD1
TGTGCCATCAGTGAGCCGGGACAGGGAGAGACCCAGTACTTC
CAISEPGQGETQYF
>TRBJ2-3|TRBV6-5|-|-
TGTGCCAGCAGTTGGGCGGGACCGAGGACAGATACGCAGTATTTT
CASSWAGPRTDTQYF
>TRBJ1-1|TRBV2|-|TRBD1
TGTGCCAGCAGTGCCCCGACAGGGGGCTTAGGTGAAGCTTTCTTT
CASSAPTGGLGEAFF
>TRBJ2-3|TRBV5-1|once|-
TGCGCCAGCAGCTTGGGGACAGCGATTGGGGATACGCAGTATTTT
CASSLGTAIGDTQYF
>TRBJ2-3|TRBV9|-|-
TGTGCCAGCAGCCCCACTGGTAGCGACACCGCAGATACGCAGTATTTT
CASSPTGSDTADTQYF
>TRBJ1-4|TRBV10-2|-|-
TGCGCCAGCAGTGACGACAATGGTAGGGAAAAACTGTTTTTT
CASSDDNGREKLFF
>TRBJ1-4|TRBV30|-|-
TGTGCCTGGAGTGTACCCCGGAACGAAAAACTGTTTTTT
CAWSVPRNEKLFF
>TRBJ2-1|TRBV4-1|-|TRBD2
TGCGCCAGCAGCCGAAGACTAGCGGGGGAACGAGACAATGAGCAGTTCTTC
CASSRRLAGERDNEQFF
>TRBJ1-6|TRBV27|-|-
TGTGCCAGCAGTTGGGGAAATAGGGACTCACCCCTCCACTTT
CASSWGNRDSPLHF
>TRBJ2-2|TRBV11-2|-|-
TGTGCCAGCAGCTTCCAGAACACCGGGGAGCTGTTTTTT
CASSFQNTGELFF
>TRBJ1-4|TRBV27|-|-
TGTGCCAGCAGTTCCAGAAATGAAAAACTGTTTTTT
CASSSRNEKLFF
>TRBJ1-1|TRBV6-1|-|TRBD1
TGTGCCAGCAGTGATAGGACAGGGGGCATGGGGAACACTGAAGCTTTCTTT
CASSDRTGGMGNTEAFF
>TRBJ2-1|TRBV6-1|-|TRBD1
TGTGCCAGCAGTGTCGTGACAGGGGCGCACGTCAATGAGCAGTTCTTC
CASSVVTGAHVNEQFF
>TRBJ1-1|TRBV5-1|-|-
TGCGCCAGCAGGGCGGACGGAAACACTGAAGCTTTCTTT
CASRADGNTEAFF
>TRBJ1-1|TRBV6-2/TRBV6-3|once|-
TGTGCCAGCAGTTACTCGTCAGGGCGGATGAACACTGAAGCTTTCTTT
CASSYSSGRMNTEAFF
>TRBJ1-5|TRBV15|-|-
TGTGCCACCAGCGGATCAAGGGACCTGTTGAGCAATCAGCCCCAGCATTTT
CATSGSRDLLSNQPQHF
>TRBJ2-1|TRBV7-9|-|-
TGTGCCAGCAGCTTAGTGTCGGGACCCGCGGTACAGTTCTTC
CASSLVSGPAVQFF
>TRBJ2-3|TRBV19|-|-
TGTGCCAGTAGTATAGGGACGTCCACAGATACGCAGTATTTT
CASSIGTSTDTQYF
>TRBJ1-6|TRBV2|-|TRBD1
TGTGCCAGCAGTGCGACGACAGGGCCGAGCTCCTATAATTCACCCCTCCACTTT
CASSATTGPSSYNSPLHF
>TRBJ1-6|TRBV2|once|-
TGTGCCAGCACTGGTTGGGCATCACCCCTCCACTTT
CASTGWASPLHF
>TRBJ2-5|TRBV7-2|once|-
TGTGCCAGCAGCTTAGACTATAACGGGGTAGAGACCCAGTACTTC
CASSLDYNGVETQYF
>TRBJ2-2|TRBV18|once|TRBD2
TGTGCCAGCTCACCCCTAGCGGGGGGGGACACCGGGGAGCTGTTTTTT
CASSPLAGGDTGELFF
>TRBJ2-7|TRBV5-6|-|-
TGTGCCAGCAGCTTGTCGCCTGAAGGATCGTACGAGCAGTACTTC
CASSLSPEGSYEQYF
>TRBJ2-1|TRBV6-4|-|-
TGTGCCAGCAGAATAGGGAATGAGCAGTTCTTC
CASRIGNEQFF
>TRBJ1-1|TRBV11-1|-|-
TGTGCCAGCACCTGGGGGCGGTCGAACACTGAAGCTTTCTTT
CASTWGRSNTEAFF
>TRBJ1-5|TRBV6-1|-|-
TGTGCCAGCAGTGATTCAGGGGAAAGCAATCAGCCCCAGCATTTT
CASSDSGESNQPQHF
>TRBJ1-5|TRBV3-1/TRBV3-2|-|-
TGTGCCAGCAGCCGGGACGGGCAGCCCCAGCATTTT
CASSRDGQPQHF
>TRBJ1-1|TRBV4-1|-|-
TGCGCCAGCAGCCAAGGACAGGATGGAACTGAAGCTTTCTTT
CASSQGQDGTEAFF
>TRBJ1-3|TRBV18|-|-
TGTGCCAGCTCACCACCGGCGAACTCTGGAAACACCATATATTTT
CASSPPANSGNTIYF
>TRBJ2-3|TRBV5-1|-|-
TGCGCCAGCAGCTATCTAGAGAATTCTGATACGCAGTATTTT
CASSYLENSDTQYF
>TRBJ2-5|TRBV21-1|-|-
TGTGCCAGCAGGTTGCCCAGGAGGAACCAAGAGACCCAGTACTTC
CASRLPRRNQETQYF
>TRBJ2-1|TRBV4-2|-|-
TGTGCCAGCAGCCAAGATAGGGGGGGCCTTTTAAATGAGCAGTTCTTC
CASSQDRGGLLNEQFF
>TRBJ2-7|TRBV4-1|-|TRBD1
TGCGCCAGCAGCCAAGAGTGGGGACAGTCCTACGAGCAGTACTTC
CASSQEWGQSYEQYF
>TRBJ1-1|TRBV21-1|-|-
TGTGCCAGCAGCGCAACCGGATTTCAAGCTTTCTTT
CASSATGFQAFF
>TRBJ1-5|TRBV2|-|TRBD1
TGTGCCAGCAGTAAACAGGGGGCTATCGGCAATCAGCCCCAGCATTTT
CASSKQGAIGNQPQHF
>TRBJ2-1|TRBV27|-|TRBD2
TGTGCCAGCAGTTCGGCTCTAGCGGGGGGGCCCTACAATGAGCAGTTCTTC
CASSSALAGGPYNEQFF
>TRBJ1-1|TRBV20-1|-|-
TGCAGTGCTAGTAGGGAAACGAGGGGAAGGAGTGAAGCTTTCTTT
CSASRETRGRSEAFF